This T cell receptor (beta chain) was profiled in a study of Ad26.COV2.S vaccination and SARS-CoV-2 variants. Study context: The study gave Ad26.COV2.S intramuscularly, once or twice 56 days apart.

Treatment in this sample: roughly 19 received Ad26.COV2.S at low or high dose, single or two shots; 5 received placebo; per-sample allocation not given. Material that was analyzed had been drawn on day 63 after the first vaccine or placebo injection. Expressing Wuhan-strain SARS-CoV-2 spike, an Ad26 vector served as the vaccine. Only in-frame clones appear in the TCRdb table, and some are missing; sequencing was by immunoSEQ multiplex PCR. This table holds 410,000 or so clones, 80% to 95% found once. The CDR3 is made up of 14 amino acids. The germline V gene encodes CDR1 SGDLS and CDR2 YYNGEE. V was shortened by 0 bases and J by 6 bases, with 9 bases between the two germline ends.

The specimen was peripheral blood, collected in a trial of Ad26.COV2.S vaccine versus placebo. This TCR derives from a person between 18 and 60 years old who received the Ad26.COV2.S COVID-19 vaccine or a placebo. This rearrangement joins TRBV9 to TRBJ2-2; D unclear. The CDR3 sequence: CASSVVTGSGELFF. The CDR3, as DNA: TGTGCCAGCAGCGTAGTAACGGGCTCCGGGGAGCTGTTTTTT.